Below, 28 T cell receptor beta chains from the same sample are listed, as sequenced in a study of blood T cell repertoires in COVID-19. The repertoire was sequenced with immunoSEQ multiplex PCR; TCRdb's copy has only in-frame clones and lacks some. The sample has fewer than 70,000 clones; approximately 88% are singletons. What was sequenced was peripheral blood. Source of these receptors: a human donor in a cohort sampled during active COVID-19.

This chain joins TRBV5-6 and TRBJ2-7, with 9 nucleotides matching TRBD1. This CDR3 is built from 16 residues. Per the germline V gene, CDR1 is SGHDT and CDR2 is YYEEEE. The V gene end was trimmed by 1 base and the J gene end by 1 base; junction bases not matched to a gene: 6. CDR3 DNA: TGTGCCAGCAGCTTGACGCGGGGACAGGGATCCTACGAGCAGTACTTC. Translation gives CASSLTRGQGSYEQYF.

The J gene is TRBJ2-3, the V gene TRBV7-8; D might be TRBD1 (5 bases). V lost 4 bases, J lost 4 bases, and 12 bases lay in between. The CDR3 is 14 amino acids. The germline CDR1 and CDR2 sequences are SGHVS and FQNEAQ. The CDR3 spells CASSSVRAADTQYF. CDR3 DNA: TGTGCCAGCAGCTCGGTCAGGGCCGCAGATACGCAGTATTTT.

The V call is TRBV5-1, the J call TRBJ1-1; 9 nucleotides match TRBD1. CDR3 length: 18 amino acids. J lost 0 bases, V lost 3 bases, and 12 bases had no gene match. CDR1 and CDR2 from the germline V gene are SGHRS and YFSETQ. The CDR3: CASSSLRITGGVNTEAFF. The CDR3 DNA reads as TGCGCCAGCAGCTCACTCCGGATCACAGGGGGCGTGAACACTGAAGCTTTCTTT.

This rearrangement joins TRBV28 to TRBJ2-7; D might be TRBD2 (6 bases). V was cut by 6 bases and J by 1 base, with 19 bases left in between. Germline V lookup: CDR1 MDHEN, CDR2 SYDVKM. The CDR3 has 16 amino acids. CDR3 protein: CASRNAGLLGSYEQYF. The CDR3 nucleotides read TGTGCCAGCAGAAACGCGGGACTCCTGGGGTCCTACGAGCAGTACTTC.

This clone was detected once. The V and J genes are TRBV5-1 and TRBJ2-5; tentative D call: TRBD1 (5 bases). Germline assignment: CDR1 SGHRS and CDR2 YFSETQ. This CDR3 contains 15 residues. V lost 1 base and J lost 4, with 14 bases in between. The CDR3 DNA reads as TGCGCCAGCAGCTTGAGTTCAGGGCTTGGAGAGACCCAGTACTTC. As protein: CASSLSSGLGETQYF.

The J gene is TRBJ2-3, the V gene TRBV9; TRBD2 aligns across 7 bases. Looked up from germline, CDR1 is SGDLS and CDR2 is YYNGEE. This CDR3 region has 16 residues. V was clipped by 4 bases and J by 3 bases; unmatched bases: 11. In DNA, the CDR3 is TGTGCCAGCAGCCCCCCACTAGCGAAAGGGACAGATACGCAGTATTTT. Its protein product is CASSPPLAKGTDTQYF.

The chain links TRBV2 to TRBJ1-4; 8 positions match TRBD1. Germline V gene lookup returns CDR1 SNHLY and CDR2 FYNNEI. The CDR3 runs to 13 residues. V lost 6 bases and J lost 7; bases outside the gene matches: 4. CDR3 nucleotide sequence: TGTGCCAGCAGCCTGACAGGGGTTGAAAAACTGTTTTTT. It codes for CASSLTGVEKLFF.

The chain recombines TRBV29-1 with TRBJ1-1; 10 bases line up with TRBD1. The CDR3 covers 13 residues. The V gene's germline CDR1 is SQVTM and CDR2 ANQGSEA. J lost 2 bases, V lost 5 bases, and 2 bases had no gene match. CDR3 coding DNA: TGCAGCGTTTGGACAGGGGGTAACACTGAAGCTTTCTTT. It encodes CSVWTGGNTEAFF.

The CDR3: CAMSRGNNEQFF. CDR3 sequence (DNA): TGTGCCATGAGCCGGGGGAACAATGAGCAGTTCTTC. The chain uses TRBV2 and TRBJ2-1; a weak D match, TRBD2 (6 bases). The CDR3 contains 12 residues. Germline loops: CDR1 SNHLY, CDR2 FYNNEI. V was cut by 10 bases and J by 5 bases, with 12 bases left in between.

The chain joins TRBV11-2 to TRBJ2-7, with D tentatively TRBD1 (5 bases). V lost 1 base to trimming and J lost 3 bases, with 13 bases between them. The CDR3 runs to 15 residues. Germline CDR1 and CDR2: SGHAT and FQNNGV. CDR3 loop: CASSLALDRNYEQYF. The DNA of the CDR3 is TGTGCCAGCAGCTTAGCTTTAGACAGAAACTACGAGCAGTACTTC.

The chain couples TRBV25-1 to TRBJ2-5; TRBD2 is a possible D gene (7 bases). With 6 bases removed from V and 2 bases from J, the gap between germline ends came to 16 bases. The germline gives CDR1 MGHDK, CDR2 SYGVNS. The CDR3 length is 15 residues. CDR3 in DNA: TGTGCCAGCAGGCCTGGGGGGGCCAAACAAGAGACCCAGTACTTC. Residues: CASRPGGAKQETQYF.

The V call is TRBV2, the J call TRBJ2-3, with 7 bases identical to TRBD2. There are 15 residues in the CDR3. The V segment lost 7 bases and the J segment 1 base; nucleotides outside the gene matches: 8. Germline CDR1 and CDR2: SNHLY and FYNNEI. The CDR3 region is CASNVGGLRTDTQYF. CDR3 in DNA: TGTGCCAGCAACGTGGGAGGGCTCCGCACAGATACGCAGTATTTT.

The CDR3 DNA reads TGTGCCACCAGCAGAGATAAGGCGGGGGGACCGTGGGAGCTGTTTTTT. Amino acids: CATSRDKAGGPWELFF. This rearrangement joins TRBV15 to TRBJ2-2; TRBD2 agrees at 8 bases. Germline-derived CDR1 and CDR2 are LNHNV and YYDKDF (reference sequence). J was trimmed by 9 bases and V by 0 bases; bases with no gene match: 9. This CDR3 comprises 16 residues.

The rearrangement uses TRBV27 and TRBJ2-1; possible D gene TRBD2, 5 bases. From germline, CDR1 is MNHEY and CDR2 SMNVEV (reference sequence). The CDR3 has 15 residues. The V and J ends lost 6 bases and 2 bases respectively, with 14 bases between them. The CDR3 region is CASRLTSGTYNEQFF. The DNA for the CDR3 is TGTGCCAGCAGGCTCACTAGTGGCACCTACAATGAGCAGTTCTTC.

The chain has TRBV5-6 and TRBJ2-1, with 10 positions matching TRBD2. The CDR3 is made up of 16 amino acids. Germline-derived CDR1 and CDR2 are SGHDT and YYEEEE. Trimming cost V 2 bases and J 9 bases; bases outside gene matches: 11. The CDR3: CASSFTASGGEGEQFF. The CDR3 nucleotides read TGTGCCAGCAGCTTTACGGCTAGCGGGGGTGAGGGTGAGCAGTTCTTC.

V is TRBV19 and J is TRBJ2-7, with 7 positions matching TRBD1. The CDR3 is 14 amino acids. Germline CDR1 is LNHDA and CDR2 is SQIVND (reference sequence). Trimming at V came to 5 bases and at J to 3 bases, leaving 7 bases not matched to a gene. The CDR3 sequence: CASSSRTGDYEQYF. In DNA form, the CDR3 reads TGTGCCAGTAGTTCGCGGACAGGAGACTACGAGCAGTACTTC.

The rearrangement joins TRBV5-4 to TRBJ2-5; 10 bases fit TRBD2. From germline, CDR1 is SGHNT and CDR2 YYREEE (reference sequence). The junction had 8 bases not matched to a gene; V was cut back by 4 bases and J by 5 bases. This CDR3 spans 15 amino acids. The CDR3, as DNA: TGTGCCAGCAGCCCTCAGCGGGGGGGCGTTGAGACCCAGTACTTC. Its translation: CASSPQRGGVETQYF.

The gene calls are TRBV5-1 and TRBJ1-2; 9 nucleotides align to TRBD1. The junction had 8 bases not matched to a gene; V was cut back by 0 bases and J by 8 bases. The length of the CDR3 is 15 residues. From germline, CDR1 is SGHRS and CDR2 YFSETQ. CDR3 in amino acids: CASSLDRGRLEGYTF. CDR3 DNA: TGCGCCAGCAGCTTGGACAGGGGGCGATTAGAGGGCTACACCTTC. Variable domain in full (rest from reference TRBV5-1 and TRBJ1-2): KAGVTQTPRYLIKTRGQQVTLSCSPISGHRSVSWYQQTPGQGLQFLFEYFSETQRNKGNFPGRFSGRQFSNSRSEMNVSTLELGDSALYLCASSLDRGRLEGYTFGSGTRLTVV.

V and J are TRBV20-1 and TRBJ2-3, with 7 bases aligning to TRBD1. Germline V gene lookup returns CDR1 DFQATT and CDR2 SNEGSKA (reference sequence). CDR3 length: 14 residues. V shed 3 bases and J 4 bases; nucleotides not matched to a gene: 7. The CDR3 coding sequence is TGCAGTGCTAGTTCAGGACAGGTTTCAGATACGCAGTATTTT. Amino acid sequence: CSASSGQVSDTQYF.

The chain recombines TRBV9 with TRBJ2-3; 8 bases are shared with TRBD2. CDR3 length equals 17 residues. Losses at the gene ends were 0 bases for V and 2 bases for J; bases not matched to a gene: 8. Germline loops: CDR1 SGDLS, CDR2 YYNGEE. The CDR3 spells CASSVVSGGTHTDTQYF. The DNA for the CDR3 is TGTGCCAGCAGCGTAGTCTCGGGGGGGACACACACAGATACGCAGTATTTT.

V usage is TRBV21-1 and J usage is TRBJ2-5; the listed D gene, TRBD2, was not tested against the DNA. TRBV21-1 is marked as a pseudogene. There are 15 residues in the CDR3. CDR3 protein: CASSKASERWETQYF. The CDR3 nucleotides read TGTGCCAGCAGCAAAGCGTCCGAGAGGTGGGAGACCCAGTACTTC.

This clone has more than one count but fewer than ten. The chain links TRBV7-3 to TRBJ1-6; the match to TRBD1 covers 7 bases. The length of the CDR3 is 13 residues. V gave up 5 bases and J gave up 7 bases; unmatched junction bases: 2. Germline loops: CDR1 SGHTA, CDR2 FQGTGA. The CDR3, as DNA: TGTGCCAGCAGCAGACAGGGCAATTCACCCCTCCACTTT. Residues: CASSRQGNSPLHF.

J is TRBJ1-6 and V is TRBV5-1, with a weak D call TRBD1 (5 bases). The germline CDR1 and CDR2 sequences are SGHRS and YFSETQ. V lost 1 base and J lost 10, with 12 bases in between. CDR3 size: 14 residues. In DNA, the CDR3 is TGCGCCAGCAGCTTGTCAGGGAATCAATCACCCCTCCACTTT. This sequence encodes CASSLSGNQSPLHF.

The chain is built from TRBV19 and TRBJ2-2, with a weak D call TRBD1 (6 bases). The CDR3 is 14 amino acids. The germline gives CDR1 LNHDA, CDR2 SQIVND (reference sequence). The V and J ends lost 7 bases and 7 bases respectively, with 16 bases between them. This CDR3 is CASKAQGLIGELFF. In DNA, the CDR3 is TGTGCCAGTAAGGCACAGGGATTGATCGGGGAGCTGTTTTTT.

V is TRBV7-9 and J is TRBJ2-1; TRBD1 aligns across 8 bases. Germline V gene data show CDR1 as SEHNR and CDR2 as FQNEAQ (reference sequence). The V gene end was trimmed by 9 bases and the J gene end by 8 bases; junction bases not matched to a gene: 15. The CDR3 runs 15 residues. In DNA, the CDR3 is TGTGCCAGTAAAAAGACAGGGACAGGTGGCGATGAGCAGTTCTTC. It yields the protein CASKKTGTGGDEQFF.

The V and J genes are TRBV11-1 and TRBJ2-7, with TRBD1 matching over 8 bases. V trimming: 4 bases; J trimming: 3 bases; junction bases outside the gene matches: 5. The V gene's germline CDR1 is SGHAT and CDR2 FQDESV (reference sequence). The CDR3 has 14 amino acids. CDR3 amino acids: CASSSGQGSYEQYF. The CDR3 nucleotides read TGTGCCAGCAGCTCCGGACAGGGAAGCTACGAGCAGTACTTC.

The gene calls are TRBV12-3 or TRBV12-4 and TRBJ1-2; D gene ambiguous. The CDR3 is made up of 10 amino acids. V was pared by 5 bases and J by 8 bases, with 6 bases between. CDR3 protein: CASSTSGYTF. As DNA, the CDR3 is TGTGCCAGCAGTACATCGGGCTACACCTTC.

The chain uses TRBV6-5 and TRBJ1-1; possibly TRBD1 for D (5 bases). Trimming took 4 bases from V and 1 from J, leaving 10 bases between them. Germline V gene lookup returns CDR1 MNHEY and CDR2 SVGAGI. This CDR3 comprises 14 residues. CDR3 nucleotides: TGTGCCAGCAGTTTACAGGCGGCGAACACTGAAGCTTTCTTT. It translates to CASSLQAANTEAFF.